These T cell receptor beta chains were read from a single sample in a study of metastatic and nonmetastatic thyroid tumors. TCRdb reprocessed the PCR reads using MiXCR. In the table there are 30,000 to 40,000 clones, around 17% of which are singletons. The sample taken for sequencing was blood. The receptors derive from a male donor with papillary thyroid cancer or a benign thyroid nodule (not recorded which). Some clones in this sample may be carry-over from other donors' samples. The CDR3 runs from the conserved cysteine through the conserved F or W. D genes are given only for firm matches. Clone size appears in some rows only: once, few, many, or a class for an expanded clone.

j_call clone_size v_call d_call cdr3_aa cdr3_nt
TRBJ1-3 many TRBV29-1 NA CSVGVGNTIYF TGCAGCGTTGGGGTTGGAAACACCATATATTTT
TRBJ1-1 few TRBV6-2/TRBV6-3 NA CASKEGSEAFF TGTGCCAGCAAGGAGGGGTCTGAAGCTTTCTTT
TRBJ1-5 NA TRBV18 TRBD1 CASSTDRELTPQHF TGTGCCAGCTCGACTGACAGGGAATTGACGCCCCAGCATTTT
TRBJ2-7 NA TRBV6-1 NA CASMVTVAYEQYF TGTGCCAGCATGGTAACAGTTGCCTACGAGCAGTACTTC
TRBJ2-2 many TRBV28 TRBD2 CASTRGGNTGELFF TGTGCCAGCACCCGGGGGGGAAACACCGGGGAGCTGTTTTTT
TRBJ1-4 many TRBV5-1 TRBD1 CASSSQGAANEKLFF TGCGCCAGCAGCTCACAGGGGGCGGCTAATGAAAAACTGTTTTTT
TRBJ1-5 once TRBV7-2 TRBD1 CASSRQGARNQPQHF TGTGCCAGCAGCCGACAGGGGGCTCGTAATCAGCCCCAGCATTTT
TRBJ2-5 many TRBV28 TRBD2 CASSFIAGGGEAQYF TGTGCCAGCAGTTTTATAGCGGGAGGAGGGGAGGCCCAGTACTTC
TRBJ1-1 NA TRBV2 NA CASSERREAFF TGTGCCAGCAGTGAACGCCGGGAAGCTTTCTTT
TRBJ1-5 NA TRBV28 TRBD1 CASSSGQGVQPQHF TGTGCCAGCAGTTCGGGACAGGGTGTTCAGCCCCAGCATTTT
TRBJ2-1 many TRBV7-9 NA CASSIEAGAREQFF TGTGCCAGCAGCATAGAAGCGGGCGCCAGGGAGCAGTTCTTC
TRBJ1-1 many TRBV6-1 NA CASDPNPSNTEAFF TGTGCCAGCGACCCGAACCCTTCGAACACTGAAGCTTTCTTT
TRBJ2-3 many TRBV2 NA CASSGTGGTDTQYF TGTGCCAGCAGTGGGACCGGAGGGACAGATACGCAGTATTTT
TRBJ1-1 many TRBV10-1 TRBD1 CASSDRDRVDTEAFF TGCGCCAGCAGTGACCGGGACAGGGTTGACACTGAAGCTTTCTTT
TRBJ1-2 many TRBV2 TRBD1 CASSEEETGLYGYTF TGTGCCAGCAGTGAAGAGGAGACAGGGCTCTATGGCTACACCTTC
TRBJ1-2 NA TRBV11-1 NA CASSKPGSTTVNGYTF TGTGCCAGCAGCAAACCTGGGTCGACAACGGTGAATGGCTACACTTTC
TRBJ2-7 many TRBV5-5 NA CASSPYGQPNEQYF TGTGCCAGCAGCCCCTACGGACAGCCGAACGAGCAGTACTTC
TRBJ2-7 NA TRBV6-1 NA CASSGGLYEQYF TGTGCCAGCAGCGGGGGGCTATACGAGCAGTACTTC
TRBJ2-2 NA TRBV6-1 NA CASASRGNTGELFF TGTGCCAGCGCATCCAGGGGGAACACCGGGGAGCTGTTTTTT
TRBJ2-2 medium-sized TRBV27 NA CASSVSIDTGELFF TGTGCCAGCAGTGTCTCAATTGATACCGGGGAGCTGTTTTTT
TRBJ1-2 medium-sized TRBV28 TRBD1 CASSRDRADGYTF TGTGCCAGCAGTCGGGACAGGGCGGATGGCTACACCTTC
TRBJ1-3 NA TRBV6-5 NA CASSYSAHRMASGNTIYF TGTGCTAGCAGTTACTCGGCGCACAGAATGGCCTCTGGAAACACCATATATTTT
TRBJ1-5 many TRBV6-5 NA CASSYSYMNQPQHF TGTGCCAGCAGTTACTCTTATATGAATCAGCCCCAGCATTTT
TRBJ2-1 many TRBV7-9 TRBD2 CASSFSGGLYNEQFF TGTGCCAGCAGCTTCAGCGGGGGGCTCTACAATGAGCAGTTCTTC
TRBJ1-5 many TRBV4-1 NA CASSQDAGNINQPQHF TGCGCCAGCAGCCAAGACGCAGGGAATATCAATCAGCCCCAGCATTTT
TRBJ2-3 few TRBV6-2/TRBV6-3 NA CASTLPPGEVWTDRQYF TGTGCCAGCACCCTACCACCAGGGGAAGTCTGGACAGATAGGCAGTATTTT
TRBJ1-2 many TRBV2 NA CASSDSRTTYGYTF TGTGCCAGCAGTGATTCTCGCACAACCTATGGCTACACCTTC